The clone carrying this T cell receptor (beta chain) has a count of ten or more. Its antigen is not identified. The data are from a study of early T cells in non-severe SARS-CoV-2 infection. In the study overall: Unpaired chains resulted from sequencing bulk RNA of unsorted whole blood.

Germline CDR1 is MGHRA and CDR2 is YSYEKL. V gave up 7 bases and J gave up 3 bases; unmatched junction bases: 8. CDR3 length: 15 residues. Study observations and caveats: Comparison of clonotypes with VDJdb favored anti-spike CD8 responses while missing private and CD4 specificities.

The TCR library protocol attached unique molecular identifiers to the individual cDNA molecules. MiXCR, applied by TCRdb to the 5' RACE reads, yields one record per CDR3 protein. The sample consists of roughly 24,000 distinct CDR3 sequences, 5% of them appearing once. The sequencing input was whole blood. The rearrangement uses TRBV4-1 and TRBJ2-2; 7 bases are a match to TRBD2. The clonotype was recovered from an adult who was a healthcare worker with PCR-confirmed SARS-CoV-2 infection or an uninfected control (not recorded which). CDR3 protein: CASTFAGGDTGELFF. DNA for the CDR3: TGCGCCAGCACCTTCGCTGGGGGGGACACCGGGGAGCTGTTTTTT.